This section outlines one TCR beta chain sequence together with its context. One base away lies a much larger clone, so this may be a sequencing read error. The data belong to a study of regulatory T cells in long-lasting Graves disease. Assembly of TCR beta libraries relied on iRepertoire HTBI primers together with Arm-PCR of CDR3 regions. One entry per CDR3 protein results from TCRdb running MiXCR on the multiplex PCR reads. The data contain fewer than 500,000 distinct CDR3 sequences, 15% to 20% of them singletons. Documented time point: newly diagnosed GD, antithyroid drugs for less than 3 months. The authors made the TCR library using RNA they extracted from PBMCs. These data also featured in a second study, about T cells in Graves' hyperthyroidism and ophthalmopathy. That study reports: The HTBI primer set was used in a first-round RT-PCR of the TCR CDR3.

The sequence was collected from a man aged 35-49 years with Graves disease. The sequences come from peripheral blood mononuclear cells (PBMCs), collected at new diagnosis, from a patient treated with antithyroid drugs.

The CDR3 nucleotides read TGTGCCAGCGAGCCCAAGGGCCGAGTTTTATCTGAGCAGTTCTTC. It is translated as CASEPKGRVLSEQFF. This chain connects TRBV28 to TRBJ2-1; no firm D call. In germline, CDR1 is MDHEN, CDR2 SYDVKM. This CDR3 contains 15 residues. Between the trimmed V and J ends, which lost 8 bases and 9 bases, there was a span of 23 bases. The variable domain in full, completed from reference TRBV28 and TRBJ2-1, reads DVKVTQSSRYLVKRTGEKVFLECVQDMDHENMFWYRQDPGLGLRLIYFSYDVKMKEKGDIPEGYSVSREKKERFSLILESASTNQTSMYLCASEPKGRVLSEQFFGPGTRLTVL.